This T cell receptor beta chain was retrieved from a study of blood T cell repertoires in COVID-19 (dated by TCRdb to about 2020). With regard to the full study: The collaborator samples originated in the United States, Italy and Spain and spanned the acute and convalescent phases of COVID-19. The repertoires were released in a freely available public database intended as a resource for research on the immune response to SARS-CoV-2. The prospective study material was composed of cDNA or gDNA derived from T cells, B-cell-depleted T cells, or PBMCs. Where available, HLA class I and class II types were taken from metadata supplied by the sample provider and were not determined by assay-based typing. Nearly every sample came with metadata listing a de-identified subject ID, COVID-19 status, age in years and sex. The dataset comprised deeply sampled blood TCRbeta repertoires from subjects exposed to, actively infected with, or recovered from COVID-19. The samples were drawn from the first 160 participants of the ongoing ImmuneRACE study and from roughly 1,300 subjects provided by 6 global collaborators.

The CDR1 and CDR2 encoded by the germline V gene are SGHAT and FQNNGV. Inclusive of the bounding cysteine and phenylalanine, the CDR3 is 14 residues long. The kept DNA is CDR3 alone, 42 bases in frame from the first base. Trimming removed 1 base from V and 4 bases from J; the gene matches leave 2 bases unexplained. Each collaborating institution followed its own protocols to collect whole blood in K2EDTA tubes. For TCRbeta analysis, collaborator samples were shipped as frozen whole blood, as isolated PBMCs, or as DNA extracted from either sample type. The investigation overall reported the following: The quantity of clinical and demographic metadata differed by source and by participant and was supplied without curation.

A word on this clone: The antigen it recognizes is unknown. There are no base qualities to consult, and no much larger clone falls within one base.

TCRbeta CDR3 regions were amplified from genomic DNA by means of the immunoSEQ Assay, a bias-controlled multiplex PCR. The original methods were these. Within the assay, amplification of reference gene primers was used to estimate how many nucleated cells each sample contained. To quantify the absolute abundance of each unique TCRbeta CDR3 rearrangement, sequence reads were collapsed and filtered. For each sample, productive Simpson clonality was calculated as the square root of Simpson's diversity index over productive rearrangements. The clones in this table, taken by TCRdb from immuneACCESS, are in-frame only. Not every clone is retained; where verified, under half of the shortfall comes from an unresolved V gene, and the cause of the rest is unknown. The V and J calls and clone size were taken over from that table, and D and trimming were inferred from the DNA. The sample profile shows fewer than 250,000 clones; roughly four fifths of them were found once. The ten most abundant clones make up around 4.7% of the sample.

The chain links TRBV11-2 with TRBJ1-2, with 8 middle bases fitting TRBD1. Sequencing was done on a sample of peripheral blood. This clonotype was obtained from a woman in her 70s with acute or convalescent COVID-19. Here the CDR3 is given as CASSLGRGPYGYTF. The base sequence is TGTGCCAGCAGCTTAGGCAGGGGGCCCTATGGCTACACCTTC.